This T cell receptor beta chain was captured by sequencing in a study of blood T cell repertoires in COVID-19. The overall study: Acute and convalescent COVID-19 samples came from the United States, Italy and Spain. T cells, B-cell-depleted T cells, or PBMCs supplied cDNA or gDNA.

Study processing details: Cell counts per sample came from amplifying reference gene primers. TCRdb's copy holds only in-frame clones and misses some; the assay was immunoSEQ multiplex PCR. The D gene and trimming were derived from the DNA, and the V and J assignments and clone size from that table. The data show around 220,000 clones, with about 85% seen just once and 15% to 20% held by the top ten. Trimming cost V 3 bases and J 2 bases, with 11 bases left between them. From germline, CDR1 is KGHSH and CDR2 LQKENI. This CDR3 is built from 14 residues. Sample: peripheral blood. V and J are TRBV18 and TRBJ2-7, with a tentative D call TRBD2 (5 bases). This clonotype was sampled from a man aged 25 to 40 with active or convalescent COVID-19. This chain's CDR3 is CASSPPSLPYEQYF. In DNA, the CDR3 is TGTGCCAGCTCACCCCCTAGCCTACCCTACGAGCAGTACTTC.